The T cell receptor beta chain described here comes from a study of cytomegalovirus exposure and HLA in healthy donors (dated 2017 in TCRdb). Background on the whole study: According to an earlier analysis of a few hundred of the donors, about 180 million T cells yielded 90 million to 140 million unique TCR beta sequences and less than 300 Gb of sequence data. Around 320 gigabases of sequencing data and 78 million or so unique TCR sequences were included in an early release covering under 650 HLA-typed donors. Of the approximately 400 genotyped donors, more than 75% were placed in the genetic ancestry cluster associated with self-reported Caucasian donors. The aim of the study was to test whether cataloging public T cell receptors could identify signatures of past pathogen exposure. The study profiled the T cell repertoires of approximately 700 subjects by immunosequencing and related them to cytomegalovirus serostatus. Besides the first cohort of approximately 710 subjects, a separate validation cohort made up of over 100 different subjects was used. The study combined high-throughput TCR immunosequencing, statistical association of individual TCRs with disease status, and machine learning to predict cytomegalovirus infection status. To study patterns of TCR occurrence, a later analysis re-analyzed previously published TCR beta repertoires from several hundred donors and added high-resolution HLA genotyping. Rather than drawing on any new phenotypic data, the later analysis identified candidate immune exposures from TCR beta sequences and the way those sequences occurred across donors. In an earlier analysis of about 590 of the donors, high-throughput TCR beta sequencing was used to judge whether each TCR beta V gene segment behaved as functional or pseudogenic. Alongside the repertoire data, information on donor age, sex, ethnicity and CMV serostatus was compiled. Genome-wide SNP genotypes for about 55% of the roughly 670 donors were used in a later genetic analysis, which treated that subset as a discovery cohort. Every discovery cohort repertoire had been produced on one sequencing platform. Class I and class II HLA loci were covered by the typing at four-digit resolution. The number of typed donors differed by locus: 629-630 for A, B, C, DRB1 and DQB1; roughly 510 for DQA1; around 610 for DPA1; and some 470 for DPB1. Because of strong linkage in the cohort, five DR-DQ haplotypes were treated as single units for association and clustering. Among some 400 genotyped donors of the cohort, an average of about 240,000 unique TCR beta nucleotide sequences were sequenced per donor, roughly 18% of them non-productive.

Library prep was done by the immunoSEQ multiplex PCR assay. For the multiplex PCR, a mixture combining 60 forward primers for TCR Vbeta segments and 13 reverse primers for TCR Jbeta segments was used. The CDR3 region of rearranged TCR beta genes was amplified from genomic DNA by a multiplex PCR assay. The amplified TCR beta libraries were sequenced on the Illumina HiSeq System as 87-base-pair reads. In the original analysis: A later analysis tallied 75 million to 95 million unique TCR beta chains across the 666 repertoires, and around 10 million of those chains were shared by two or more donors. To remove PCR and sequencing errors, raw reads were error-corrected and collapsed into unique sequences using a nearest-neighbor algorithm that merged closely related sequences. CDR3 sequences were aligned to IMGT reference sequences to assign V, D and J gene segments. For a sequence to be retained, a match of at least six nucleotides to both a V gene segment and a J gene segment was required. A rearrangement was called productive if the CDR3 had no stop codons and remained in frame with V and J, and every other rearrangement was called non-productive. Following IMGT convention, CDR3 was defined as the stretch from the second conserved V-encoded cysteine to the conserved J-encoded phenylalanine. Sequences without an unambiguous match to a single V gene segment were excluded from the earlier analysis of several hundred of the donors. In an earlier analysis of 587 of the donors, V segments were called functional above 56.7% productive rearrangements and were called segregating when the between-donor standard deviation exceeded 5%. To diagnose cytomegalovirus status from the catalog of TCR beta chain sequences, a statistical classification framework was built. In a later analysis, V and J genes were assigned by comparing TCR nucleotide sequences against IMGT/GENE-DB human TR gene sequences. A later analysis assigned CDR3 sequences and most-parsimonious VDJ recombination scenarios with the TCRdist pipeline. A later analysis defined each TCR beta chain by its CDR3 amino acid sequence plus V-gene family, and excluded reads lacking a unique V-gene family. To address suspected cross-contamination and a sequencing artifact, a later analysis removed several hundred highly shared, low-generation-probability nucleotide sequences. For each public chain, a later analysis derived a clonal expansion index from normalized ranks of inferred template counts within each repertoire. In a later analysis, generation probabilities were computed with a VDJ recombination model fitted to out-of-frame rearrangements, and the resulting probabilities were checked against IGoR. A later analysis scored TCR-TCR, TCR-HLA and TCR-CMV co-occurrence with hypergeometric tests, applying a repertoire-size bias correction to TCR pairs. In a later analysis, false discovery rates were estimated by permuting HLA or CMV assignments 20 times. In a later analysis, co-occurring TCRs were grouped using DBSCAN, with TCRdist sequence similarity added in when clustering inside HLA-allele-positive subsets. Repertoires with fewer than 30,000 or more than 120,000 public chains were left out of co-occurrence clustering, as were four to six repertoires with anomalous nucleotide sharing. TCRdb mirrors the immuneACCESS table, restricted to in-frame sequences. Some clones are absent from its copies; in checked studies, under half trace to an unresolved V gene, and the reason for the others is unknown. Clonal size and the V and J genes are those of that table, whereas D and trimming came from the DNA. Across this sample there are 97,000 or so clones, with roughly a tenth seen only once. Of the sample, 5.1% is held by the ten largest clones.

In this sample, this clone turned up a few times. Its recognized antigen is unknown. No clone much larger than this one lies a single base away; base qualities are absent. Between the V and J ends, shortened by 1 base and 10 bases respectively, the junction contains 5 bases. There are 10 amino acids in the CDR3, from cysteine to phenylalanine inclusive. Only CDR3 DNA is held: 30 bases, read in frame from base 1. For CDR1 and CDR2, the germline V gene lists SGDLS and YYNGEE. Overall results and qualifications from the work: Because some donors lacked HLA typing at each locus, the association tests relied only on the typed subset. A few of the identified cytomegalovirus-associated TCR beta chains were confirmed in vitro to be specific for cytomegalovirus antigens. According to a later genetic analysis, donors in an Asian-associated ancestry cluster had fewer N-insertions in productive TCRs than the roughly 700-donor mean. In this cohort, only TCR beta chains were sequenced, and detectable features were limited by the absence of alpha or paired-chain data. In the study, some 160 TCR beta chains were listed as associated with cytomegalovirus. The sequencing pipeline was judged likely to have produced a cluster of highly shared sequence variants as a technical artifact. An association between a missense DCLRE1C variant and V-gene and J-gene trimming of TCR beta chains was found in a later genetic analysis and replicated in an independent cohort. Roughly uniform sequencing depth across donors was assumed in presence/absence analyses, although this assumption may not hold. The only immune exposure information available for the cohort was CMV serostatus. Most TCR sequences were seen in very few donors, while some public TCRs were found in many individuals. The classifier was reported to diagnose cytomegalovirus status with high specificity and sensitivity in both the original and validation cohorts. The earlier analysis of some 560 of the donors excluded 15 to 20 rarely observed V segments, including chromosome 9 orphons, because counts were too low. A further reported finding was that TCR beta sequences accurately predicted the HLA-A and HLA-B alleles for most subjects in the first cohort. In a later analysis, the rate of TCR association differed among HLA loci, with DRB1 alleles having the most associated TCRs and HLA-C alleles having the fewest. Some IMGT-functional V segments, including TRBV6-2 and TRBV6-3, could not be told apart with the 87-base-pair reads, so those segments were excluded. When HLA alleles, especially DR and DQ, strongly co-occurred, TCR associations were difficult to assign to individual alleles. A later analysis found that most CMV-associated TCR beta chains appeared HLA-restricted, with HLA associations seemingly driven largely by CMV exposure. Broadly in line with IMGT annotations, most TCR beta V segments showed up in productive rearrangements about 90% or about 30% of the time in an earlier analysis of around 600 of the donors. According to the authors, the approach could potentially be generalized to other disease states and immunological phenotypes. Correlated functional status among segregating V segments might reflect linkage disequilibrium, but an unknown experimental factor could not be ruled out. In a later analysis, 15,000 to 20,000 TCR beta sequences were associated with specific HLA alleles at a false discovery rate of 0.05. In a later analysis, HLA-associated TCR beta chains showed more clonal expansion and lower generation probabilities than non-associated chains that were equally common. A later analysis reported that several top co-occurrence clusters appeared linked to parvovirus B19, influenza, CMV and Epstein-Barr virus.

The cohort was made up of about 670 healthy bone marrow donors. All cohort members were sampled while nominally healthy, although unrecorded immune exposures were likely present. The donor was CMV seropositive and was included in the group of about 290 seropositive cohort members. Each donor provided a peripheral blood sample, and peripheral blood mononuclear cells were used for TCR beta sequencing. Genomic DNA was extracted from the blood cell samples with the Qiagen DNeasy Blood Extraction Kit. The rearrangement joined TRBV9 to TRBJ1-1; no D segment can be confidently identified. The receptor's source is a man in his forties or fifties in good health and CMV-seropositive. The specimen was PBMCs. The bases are TGTGCCAGCAGCGTAATGAGAGCTTTCTTT. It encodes CASSVMRAFF.